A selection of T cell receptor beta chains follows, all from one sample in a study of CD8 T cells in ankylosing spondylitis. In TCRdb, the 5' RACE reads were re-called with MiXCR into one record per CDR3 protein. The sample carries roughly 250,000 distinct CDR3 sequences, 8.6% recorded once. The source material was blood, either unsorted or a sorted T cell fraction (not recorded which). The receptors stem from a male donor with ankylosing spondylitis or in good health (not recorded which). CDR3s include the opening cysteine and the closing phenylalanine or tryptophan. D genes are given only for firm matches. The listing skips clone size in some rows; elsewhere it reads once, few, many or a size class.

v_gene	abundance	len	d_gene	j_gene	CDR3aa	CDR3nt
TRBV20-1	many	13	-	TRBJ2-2	CSATQGNTGELFF	TGCAGTGCTACCCAGGGAAACACCGGGGAGCTGTTTTTT
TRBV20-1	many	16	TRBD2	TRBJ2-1	CSAGRASGRLGNEQFF	TGCAGTGCTGGACGGGCTAGCGGGAGATTGGGGAATGAGCAGTTCTTC
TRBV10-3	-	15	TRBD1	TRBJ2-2	CAISDLGQGTGELFF	TGTGCCATCAGTGACTTGGGACAGGGCACCGGGGAGCTGTTTTTT
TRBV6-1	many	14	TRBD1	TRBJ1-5	CASTLRTGDQPQHF	TGTGCCAGCACCCTTAGGACAGGGGATCAGCCCCAGCATTTT
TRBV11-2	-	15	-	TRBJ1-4	CASSLVQARGEKLFF	TGTGCCAGCAGCTTAGTTCAGGCTCGGGGTGAAAAACTGTTTTTT
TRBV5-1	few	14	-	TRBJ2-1	CASSHSNARSRQFF	TGCGCCAGCAGCCACTCGAACGCTAGGAGTCGGCAGTTCTTC
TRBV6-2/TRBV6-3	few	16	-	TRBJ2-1	CASKDPGYSRNNEQFF	TGTGCCAGCAAGGATCCGGGCTACTCCCGCAACAATGAGCAGTTCTTC
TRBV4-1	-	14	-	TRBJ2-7	CASSSMVNGSEQYF	TGCGCCAGCAGCAGTATGGTTAACGGCTCCGAGCAGTACTTC
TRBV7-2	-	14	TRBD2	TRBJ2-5	CASSRGGYGETQYF	TGTGCCAGCAGTCGGGGGGGCTACGGAGAGACCCAGTACTTC
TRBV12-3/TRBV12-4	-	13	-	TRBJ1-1	CASNPPEQSKTFF	TGTGCCAGCAATCCACCGGAACAGTCGAAAACTTTCTTT
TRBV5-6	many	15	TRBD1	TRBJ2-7	CASSLRDRGPYEQYF	TGTGCCAGCAGCTTGAGGGACAGGGGGCCCTACGAGCAGTACTTC
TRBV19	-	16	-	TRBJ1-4	CASSAPEGKPNEKLFF	TGTGCCAGTAGTGCCCCGGAGGGGAAACCTAATGAAAAACTGTTTTTT
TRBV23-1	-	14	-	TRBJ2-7	CASSQRSLYYEQYF	TGCGCCAGCAGTCAACGGAGCCTCTACTACGAGCAGTACTTC
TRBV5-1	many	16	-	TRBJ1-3	CASSAAPQEPGNTIYF	TGCGCCAGCAGCGCTGCTCCACAAGAGCCTGGAAACACCATATATTTT
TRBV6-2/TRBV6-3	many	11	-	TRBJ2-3	CAIRPPDTQYF	TGTGCCATTCGCCCCCCAGATACGCAGTATTTT
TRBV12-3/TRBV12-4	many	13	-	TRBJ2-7	CASSLSAAVEQYF	TGTGCCAGCAGTTTGTCGGCAGCCGTCGAGCAGTACTTC
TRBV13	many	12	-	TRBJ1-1	CASSSGPTEAFF	TGTGCCAGCAGCTCCGGCCCCACTGAAGCTTTCTTT
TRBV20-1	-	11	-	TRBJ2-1	CSAMGYNEQFF	TGCAGTGCTATGGGCTACAATGAGCAGTTCTTC
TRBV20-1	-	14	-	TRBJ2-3	CSARDGTATDTQYF	TGCAGTGCTAGAGATGGCACAGCCACAGATACGCAGTATTTT
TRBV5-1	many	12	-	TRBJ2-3	CASSSKTDTQYF	TGCGCCAGCAGCTCGAAGACAGATACGCAGTATTTT
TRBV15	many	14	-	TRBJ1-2	CATSRDEAVYGYTF	TGTGCCACCAGCAGAGATGAGGCAGTCTATGGCTACACCTTC
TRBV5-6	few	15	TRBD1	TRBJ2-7	CASSRGDRESYEQYF	TGTGCCAGCAGCCGCGGGGACAGGGAATCCTACGAGCAGTACTTC
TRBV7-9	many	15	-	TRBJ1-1	CASRPPRGMNTEAFF	TGTGCCAGCAGACCCCCCCGGGGCATGAACACTGAAGCTTTCTTT
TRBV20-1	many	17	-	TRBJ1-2	CSAREPGPGGRGYGYTF	TGCAGTGCTAGAGAACCGGGACCTGGAGGGAGGGGCTATGGCTACACCTTC
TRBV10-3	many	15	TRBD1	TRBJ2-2	CAISGTGGDTGELFF	TGTGCCATCAGTGGGACAGGGGGAGACACCGGGGAGCTGTTTTTT
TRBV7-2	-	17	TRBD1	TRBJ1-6	CASSLGGTGSFNSPLHF	TGTGCCAGCAGCTTAGGCGGGACAGGGAGTTTCAATTCACCCCTCCACTTT
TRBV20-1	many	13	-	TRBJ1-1	CSALWGGGTEAFF	TGCAGTGCCCTCTGGGGGGGTGGCACTGAAGCTTTCTTT
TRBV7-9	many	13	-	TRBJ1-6	CASRRQDNSPLHF	TGTGCCAGCAGAAGACAGGATAATTCACCCCTCCACTTT
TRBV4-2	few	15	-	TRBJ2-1	CASSQDRSDYNEQFF	TGTGCCAGCAGCCAAGATAGGAGCGACTACAATGAGCAGTTCTTC
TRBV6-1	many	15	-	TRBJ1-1	CASKRLEPPNTEAFF	TGTGCCAGCAAACGATTGGAACCTCCCAACACTGAAGCTTTCTTT
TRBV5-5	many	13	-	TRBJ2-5	CASSSSSGETQYF	TGTGCCAGCAGTTCCTCCTCCGGCGAGACCCAGTACTTC
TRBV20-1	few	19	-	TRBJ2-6	CSASPQGGAGRSGANVLTF	TGCAGTGCTAGTCCCCAGGGGGGTGCAGGGAGGTCTGGGGCCAACGTCCTGACTTTC
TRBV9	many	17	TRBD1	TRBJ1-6	CASSLRPGTGSESPLHF	TGTGCCAGCAGCCTACGTCCCGGGACAGGTTCAGAGTCACCCCTCCACTTT
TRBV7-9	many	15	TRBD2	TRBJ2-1	CASSLGAGVRNEQFF	TGTGCCAGCAGCTTAGGCGCGGGAGTGAGAAATGAGCAGTTCTTC
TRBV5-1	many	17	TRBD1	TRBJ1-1	CASSPRDSQSSSTEAFF	TGCGCCAGCAGCCCGAGGGACAGTCAGTCCAGTAGCACTGAAGCTTTCTTT
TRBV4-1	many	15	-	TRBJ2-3	CASSRLPTGMDTQYF	TGCGCCAGCAGCCGGCTCCCAACGGGGATGGATACGCAGTATTTT
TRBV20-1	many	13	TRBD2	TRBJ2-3	CSANSGSTDTQYF	TGCAGTGCAAATAGCGGGAGCACAGATACGCAGTATTTT
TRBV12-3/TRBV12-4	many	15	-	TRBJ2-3	CASSSIIPTFNTQYF	TGTGCCAGCAGTTCGATTATCCCGACATTTAATACGCAGTATTTT
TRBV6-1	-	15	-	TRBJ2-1	CASSPSRSSYNEQFF	TGTGCCAGCAGTCCTAGCCGAAGCTCCTACAATGAGCAGTTCTTC
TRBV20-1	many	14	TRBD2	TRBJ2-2	CSASGGGRTGELFF	TGCAGTGCGAGCGGAGGCGGGAGGACCGGGGAGCTGTTTTTT
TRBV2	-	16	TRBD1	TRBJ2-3	CASSYRDREFTDTQYF	TGTGCCAGCAGTTACCGGGACAGGGAATTTACAGATACGCAGTATTTT
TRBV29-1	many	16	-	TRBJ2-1	CSVPPETRSSYNEQFF	TGCAGCGTCCCCCCTGAGACTAGGAGCTCCTACAATGAGCAGTTCTTC
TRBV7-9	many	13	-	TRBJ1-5	CASRYDSNQPQHF	TGTGCCAGTAGGTATGATAGCAATCAGCCCCAGCATTTT
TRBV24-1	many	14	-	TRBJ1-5	CATSDSPNNQPQHF	TGTGCCACCAGTGATTCCCCCAACAATCAGCCCCAGCATTTT
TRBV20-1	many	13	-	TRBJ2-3	CSVPFSGTDTQYF	TGCAGTGTCCCCTTTTCAGGGACAGATACGCAGTATTTT
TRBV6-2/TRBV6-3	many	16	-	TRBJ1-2	CASSYSTGGINYGYTF	TGTGCCAGCAGTTACTCGACCGGGGGTATCAACTATGGCTACACCTTC
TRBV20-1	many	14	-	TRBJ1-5	CSARISAGGAPQHF	TGCAGTGCTAGGATTAGCGCTGGCGGGGCGCCCCAGCATTTT
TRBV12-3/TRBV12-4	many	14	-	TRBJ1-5	CASSSMGSNQPQHF	TGTGCCAGCAGTTCAATGGGGAGCAATCAGCCCCAGCATTTT